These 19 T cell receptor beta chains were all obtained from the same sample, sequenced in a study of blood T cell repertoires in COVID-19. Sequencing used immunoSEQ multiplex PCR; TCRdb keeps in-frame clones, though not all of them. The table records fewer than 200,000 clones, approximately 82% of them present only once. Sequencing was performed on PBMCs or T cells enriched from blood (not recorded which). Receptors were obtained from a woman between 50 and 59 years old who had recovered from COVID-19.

The CDR3 reads CAWSRNEKLFF. The CDR3 DNA reads as TGTGCCTGGAGCCGTAATGAAAAACTGTTTTTT. The chain combines TRBV30 with TRBJ1-4, with no clear D. CDR1 GTSNPN and CDR2 SVGIG come from the germline V gene (reference sequence). Trimming took off 3 bases at V and 4 bases at J, with 3 bases between the two ends. The CDR3 runs 11 residues.

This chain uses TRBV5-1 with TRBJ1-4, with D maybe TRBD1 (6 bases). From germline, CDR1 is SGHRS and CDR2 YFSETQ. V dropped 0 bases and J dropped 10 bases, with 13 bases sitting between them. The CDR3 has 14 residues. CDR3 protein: CASSLVQEGGKLFF. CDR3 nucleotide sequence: TGCGCCAGCAGCTTGGTCCAGGAAGGGGGAAAACTGTTTTTT.

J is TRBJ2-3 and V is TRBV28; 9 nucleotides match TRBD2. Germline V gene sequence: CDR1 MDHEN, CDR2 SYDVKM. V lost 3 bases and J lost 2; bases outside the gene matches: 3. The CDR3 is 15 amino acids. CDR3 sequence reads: CASSFTSGFTDTQYF. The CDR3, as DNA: TGTGCCAGCAGTTTCACTAGCGGGTTCACAGATACGCAGTATTTT. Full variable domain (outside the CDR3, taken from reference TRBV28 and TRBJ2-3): DVKVTQSSRYLVKRTGEKVFLECVQDMDHENMFWYRQDPGLGLRLIYFSYDVKMKEKGDIPEGYSVSREKKERFSLILESASTNQTSMYLCASSFTSGFTDTQYFGPGTRLTVL.

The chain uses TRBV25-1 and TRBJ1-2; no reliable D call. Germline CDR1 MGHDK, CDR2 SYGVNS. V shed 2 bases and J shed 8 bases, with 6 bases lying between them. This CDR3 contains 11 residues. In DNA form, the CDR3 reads TGTGCCAGCAGTGAACAGTTGGGCTACACCTTC. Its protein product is CASSEQLGYTF.

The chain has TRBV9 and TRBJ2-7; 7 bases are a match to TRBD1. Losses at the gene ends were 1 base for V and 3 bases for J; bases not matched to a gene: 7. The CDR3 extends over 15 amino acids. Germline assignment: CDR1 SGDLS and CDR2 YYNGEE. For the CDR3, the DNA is TGTGCCAGCAGCGTAAATCCAGGGGGTGTCTACGAGCAGTACTTC. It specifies CASSVNPGGVYEQYF.

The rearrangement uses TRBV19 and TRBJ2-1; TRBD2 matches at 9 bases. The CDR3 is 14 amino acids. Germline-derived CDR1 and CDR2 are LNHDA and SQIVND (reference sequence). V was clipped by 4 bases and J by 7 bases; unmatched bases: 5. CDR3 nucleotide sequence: TGTGCCAGTAGTAAAGGACTAGCGTCTAATGAGCAGTTCTTC. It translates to CASSKGLASNEQFF. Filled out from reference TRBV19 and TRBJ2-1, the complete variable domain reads DGGITQSPKYLFRKEGQNVTLSCEQNLNHDAMYWYRQDPGQGLRLIYYSQIVNDFQKGDIAEGYSVSREKKESFPLTVTSAQKNPTAFYLCASSKGLASNEQFFGPGTRLTVL.

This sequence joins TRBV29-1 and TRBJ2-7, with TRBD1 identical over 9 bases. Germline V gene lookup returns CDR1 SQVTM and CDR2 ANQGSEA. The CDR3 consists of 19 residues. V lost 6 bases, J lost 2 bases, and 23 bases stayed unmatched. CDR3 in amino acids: CSVKGLSTGGNPFTYEQYF. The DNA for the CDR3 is TGCAGCGTCAAAGGGCTATCAACAGGGGGCAACCCCTTTACCTACGAGCAGTACTTC.

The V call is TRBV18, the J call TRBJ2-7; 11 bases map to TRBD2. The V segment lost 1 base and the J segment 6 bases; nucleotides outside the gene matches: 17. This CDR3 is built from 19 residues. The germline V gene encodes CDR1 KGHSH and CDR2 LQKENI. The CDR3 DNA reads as TGTGCCAGCTCACCACTTCTCGGGGGAACTAGCGGGAGAAATTCCGAGCAGTACTTC. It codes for CASSPLLGGTSGRNSEQYF. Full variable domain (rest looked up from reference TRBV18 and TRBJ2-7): NAGVMQNPRHLVRRRGQEARLRCSPMKGHSHVYWYRQLPEEGLKFMVYLQKENIIDESGMPKERFSAEFPKEGPSILRIQQVVRGDSAAYFCASSPLLGGTSGRNSEQYFGPGTRLTVT.

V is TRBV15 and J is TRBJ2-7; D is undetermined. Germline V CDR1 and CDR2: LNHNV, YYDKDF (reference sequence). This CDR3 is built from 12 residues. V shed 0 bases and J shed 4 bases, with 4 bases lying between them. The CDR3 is CATSRDLYEQYF. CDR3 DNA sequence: TGTGCCACCAGCAGAGATCTATACGAGCAGTACTTC.

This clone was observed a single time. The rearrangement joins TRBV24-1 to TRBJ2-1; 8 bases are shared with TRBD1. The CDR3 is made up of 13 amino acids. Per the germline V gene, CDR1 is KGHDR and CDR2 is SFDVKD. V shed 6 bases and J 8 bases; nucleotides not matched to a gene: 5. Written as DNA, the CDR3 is TGTGCCACCAGTTGGGCAGGGGGCGATGAGCAGTTCTTC. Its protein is CATSWAGGDEQFF.

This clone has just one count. This chain's CDR3 is CASSGGTSASGANVLTF. The CDR3 region has the DNA TGCGCCAGCAGCGGAGGGACTTCTGCCTCTGGGGCCAACGTCCTGACTTTC. This sequence joins TRBV5-1 and TRBJ2-6; TRBD2 is a possible D gene (6 bases). Germline V gene sequence: CDR1 SGHRS, CDR2 YFSETQ. The length of the CDR3 is 17 residues. V lost 4 bases to trimming and J lost 0 bases, with 14 bases between them. Looking up the rest from reference TRBV5-1 and TRBJ2-6 gives the full variable domain: KAGVTQTPRYLIKTRGQQVTLSCSPISGHRSVSWYQQTPGQGLQFLFEYFSETQRNKGNFPGRFSGRQFSNSRSEMNVSTLELGDSALYLCASSGGTSASGANVLTFGAGSRLTVL.

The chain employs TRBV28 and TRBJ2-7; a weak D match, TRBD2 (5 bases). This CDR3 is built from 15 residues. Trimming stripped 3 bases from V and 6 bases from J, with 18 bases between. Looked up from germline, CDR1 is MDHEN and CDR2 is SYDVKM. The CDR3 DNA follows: TGTGCCAGCAGTTTCACACTCCGGGCGAGCGGCGAGCAGTACTTC. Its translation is CASSFTLRASGEQYF. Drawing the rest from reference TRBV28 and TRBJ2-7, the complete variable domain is DVKVTQSSRYLVKRTGEKVFLECVQDMDHENMFWYRQDPGLGLRLIYFSYDVKMKEKGDIPEGYSVSREKKERFSLILESASTNQTSMYLCASSFTLRASGEQYFGPGTRLTVT.

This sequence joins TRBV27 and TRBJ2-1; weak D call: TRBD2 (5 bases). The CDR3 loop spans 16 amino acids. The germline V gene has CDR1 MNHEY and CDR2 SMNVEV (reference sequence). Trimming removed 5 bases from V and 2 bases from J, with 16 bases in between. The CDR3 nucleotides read TGTGCCAGCAGTGTATTCGGTTGGGAGCCCTACAATGAGCAGTTCTTC. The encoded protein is CASSVFGWEPYNEQFF.

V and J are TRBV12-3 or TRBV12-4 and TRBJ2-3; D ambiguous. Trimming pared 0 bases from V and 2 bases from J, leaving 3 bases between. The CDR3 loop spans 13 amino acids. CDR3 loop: CASSLANTDTQYF. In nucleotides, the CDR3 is TGTGCCAGCAGTTTAGCTAACACAGATACGCAGTATTTT.

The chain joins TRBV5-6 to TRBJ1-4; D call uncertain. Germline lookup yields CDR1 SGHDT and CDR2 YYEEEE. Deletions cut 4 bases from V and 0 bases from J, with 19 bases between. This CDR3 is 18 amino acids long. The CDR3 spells CASSPPTVSSATNEKLFF. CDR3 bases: TGTGCCAGCAGCCCCCCTACAGTCTCCAGTGCAACTAATGAAAAACTGTTTTTT.

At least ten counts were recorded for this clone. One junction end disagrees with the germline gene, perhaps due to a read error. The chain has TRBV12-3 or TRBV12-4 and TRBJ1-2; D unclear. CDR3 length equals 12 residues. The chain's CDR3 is CASSLGREKGSF. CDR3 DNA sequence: TGTGCCAGCAGCCTGGGGAGGGAGAAAGGTTCCTTC.

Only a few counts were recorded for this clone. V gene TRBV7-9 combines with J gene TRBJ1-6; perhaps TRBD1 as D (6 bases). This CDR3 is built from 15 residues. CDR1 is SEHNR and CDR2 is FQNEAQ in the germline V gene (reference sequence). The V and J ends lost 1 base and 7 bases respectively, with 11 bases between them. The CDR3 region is CASSLDLDRNSPLHF. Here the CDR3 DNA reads TGTGCCAGCAGCTTAGATTTGGACAGAAATTCACCCCTCCACTTT.

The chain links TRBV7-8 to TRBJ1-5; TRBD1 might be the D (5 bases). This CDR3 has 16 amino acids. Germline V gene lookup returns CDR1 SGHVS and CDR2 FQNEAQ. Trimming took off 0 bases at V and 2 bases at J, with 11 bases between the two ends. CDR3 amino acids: CASSLAAGIGNQPQHF. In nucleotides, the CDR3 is TGTGCCAGCAGCTTAGCGGCAGGGATCGGCAATCAGCCCCAGCATTTT.

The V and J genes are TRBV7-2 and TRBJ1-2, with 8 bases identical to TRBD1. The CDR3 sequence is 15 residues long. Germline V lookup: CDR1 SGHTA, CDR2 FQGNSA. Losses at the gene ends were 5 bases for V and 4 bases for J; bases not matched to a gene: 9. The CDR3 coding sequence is TGTGCCAGCAGCCCGGGACAGGTGATAACCTATGGCTACACCTTC. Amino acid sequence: CASSPGQVITYGYTF.